These 5 T cell receptor beta chains originate from one sample sequenced in a study of PD-1 blockade in classical Hodgkin lymphoma. Here immunoSEQ multiplex PCR was the method, and the copy in TCRdb shows in-frame clones only, minus some. The sample consists of 45,000 to 55,000 clones, 81% of them appearing once. Every single patient, without exception, relapsed after autologous stem cell transplantation, and brentuximab vedotin exposure varied. Sequenced here: peripheral blood mononuclear cells (PBMCs), sampled at baseline. All receptors come from a human donor with classical Hodgkin lymphoma.

The chain has TRBV27 and TRBJ2-7; TRBD2 aligns across 8 bases. With 2 bases clipped from V and 4 bases from J, the junction kept 7 bases outside the gene matches. The CDR3 is made up of 15 amino acids. Germline lookup yields CDR1 MNHEY and CDR2 SMNVEV (reference sequence). CDR3 DNA sequence: TGTGCCAGCAGTTTAGGTCGGGAGGGCGAGTACGAGCAGTACTTC. This gives the protein CASSLGREGEYEQYF.

V usage is TRBV18 and J usage is TRBJ2-7; D not resolved. The germline gives CDR1 KGHSH, CDR2 LQKENI. The germline V and J ends were trimmed by 0 bases and 5 bases, with 11 bases remaining between them. The CDR3 is 14 residues long. CDR3 sequence reads: CASSPPVFPHEQYF. The DNA of the CDR3 is TGTGCCAGCTCACCACCTGTGTTTCCCCACGAGCAGTACTTC.

The chain carries TRBV5-6 and TRBJ2-7; D is ambiguous. The CDR3 totals 14 residues. Trimming removed 2 bases at V and 3 bases at J, with 12 bases between. Germline CDR1 SGHDT, CDR2 YYEEEE. In nucleotides, the CDR3 is TGTGCCAGCAGCTTAGGAGACTTCCTCTACGAGCAGTACTTC. Protein: CASSLGDFLYEQYF.

The V gene is TRBV6-6, the J gene TRBJ2-7; 11 positions match TRBD2. The CDR3 has 16 residues. V was clipped by 5 bases and J by 1 base; unmatched bases: 7. Per the germline V gene, CDR1 is MNHNY and CDR2 is SVGAGI (reference sequence). CDR3 amino acids: CASSMTSGKTSYEQYF. The CDR3 coding sequence is TGTGCCAGCAGTATGACTAGCGGGAAAACATCCTACGAGCAGTACTTC.

This clone was counted once. The chain has TRBV6-6 and TRBJ1-2; D gene ambiguous. CDR1 and CDR2 (germline): MNHNY, SVGAGI (reference sequence). The CDR3 covers 11 residues. V lost 7 bases and J 8 bases, leaving 11 bases between the germline ends. The DNA for the CDR3 is TGTGCCAGCACAGGTATGCGAGGCTACACCTTC. It yields the protein CASTGMRGYTF.